This T cell receptor (beta chain) was found in a study of T cells in localized non-small cell lung cancer. Data came from immunoSEQ multiplex PCR; TCRdb stores just in-frame clones and leaves some out. The sample has 23,000 or so clones, about 86% seen once. The V gene's germline CDR1 is SGHTA and CDR2 FQGNSA. Trimming pared 1 base from V and 8 bases from J, leaving 15 bases between. The CDR3 spans 15 residues. This clone occurred a few times. Its antigen is not identified. Overall study results and limits: Adjacent lung tissue had a median roughly 52 of the top 100 clones found in the tumor. There was higher T cell clonality in uninvolved adjacent lung than in tumor, and it was highest there.

This TCR was recovered from a woman aged 40-70 years with stage I lung adenocarcinoma. This chain links TRBV7-2 with TRBJ1-5, with unresolved D. This specimen was peripheral blood, taken before any cancer treatment. This CDR3 is CASSLVSAAWEPQHF. The CDR3 DNA sequence: TGTGCCAGCAGCTTAGTTTCAGCTGCATGGGAGCCCCAGCATTTT.